This TCR beta chain was recovered during a study of T cells in Graves' hyperthyroidism and ophthalmopathy. This CDR3 region has 17 residues. V was clipped by 0 bases and J by 4 bases, with 17 bases between them. In germline, CDR1 is LGHNA, CDR2 YSLEER. From RNA transcripts, TCR beta CDR3 regions were amplified. In the first-round RT-PCR of the TCR CDR3, the HTBI primer set was used. TCRdb processed the multiplex PCR reads anew with MiXCR; each CDR3 protein has one entry. The sample lists around 530,000 distinct CDR3 sequences; approximately 17% were seen once. Regarding this clonotype: As yet, its antigen is unknown.

Active moderate-to-severe ophthalmopathy, Clinical Activity Score at least 3, NOSPECS at least 4, under 3 months' duration. Overall study results and limits: Separation of ophthalmopathy from stable hyperthyroidism was achieved by a 13 V-J model.

The chain is built from TRBV4-3 and TRBJ2-3, with no clear D. This receptor was obtained from a woman aged 18-29 years with Graves' ophthalmopathy. The specimen sequenced was blood. Here the CDR3 DNA reads TGCGCCAGCAGCCAAGATGTTGTGGGTGTTTTACCAGATACGCAGTATTTT. Its protein product is CASSQDVVGVLPDTQYF.